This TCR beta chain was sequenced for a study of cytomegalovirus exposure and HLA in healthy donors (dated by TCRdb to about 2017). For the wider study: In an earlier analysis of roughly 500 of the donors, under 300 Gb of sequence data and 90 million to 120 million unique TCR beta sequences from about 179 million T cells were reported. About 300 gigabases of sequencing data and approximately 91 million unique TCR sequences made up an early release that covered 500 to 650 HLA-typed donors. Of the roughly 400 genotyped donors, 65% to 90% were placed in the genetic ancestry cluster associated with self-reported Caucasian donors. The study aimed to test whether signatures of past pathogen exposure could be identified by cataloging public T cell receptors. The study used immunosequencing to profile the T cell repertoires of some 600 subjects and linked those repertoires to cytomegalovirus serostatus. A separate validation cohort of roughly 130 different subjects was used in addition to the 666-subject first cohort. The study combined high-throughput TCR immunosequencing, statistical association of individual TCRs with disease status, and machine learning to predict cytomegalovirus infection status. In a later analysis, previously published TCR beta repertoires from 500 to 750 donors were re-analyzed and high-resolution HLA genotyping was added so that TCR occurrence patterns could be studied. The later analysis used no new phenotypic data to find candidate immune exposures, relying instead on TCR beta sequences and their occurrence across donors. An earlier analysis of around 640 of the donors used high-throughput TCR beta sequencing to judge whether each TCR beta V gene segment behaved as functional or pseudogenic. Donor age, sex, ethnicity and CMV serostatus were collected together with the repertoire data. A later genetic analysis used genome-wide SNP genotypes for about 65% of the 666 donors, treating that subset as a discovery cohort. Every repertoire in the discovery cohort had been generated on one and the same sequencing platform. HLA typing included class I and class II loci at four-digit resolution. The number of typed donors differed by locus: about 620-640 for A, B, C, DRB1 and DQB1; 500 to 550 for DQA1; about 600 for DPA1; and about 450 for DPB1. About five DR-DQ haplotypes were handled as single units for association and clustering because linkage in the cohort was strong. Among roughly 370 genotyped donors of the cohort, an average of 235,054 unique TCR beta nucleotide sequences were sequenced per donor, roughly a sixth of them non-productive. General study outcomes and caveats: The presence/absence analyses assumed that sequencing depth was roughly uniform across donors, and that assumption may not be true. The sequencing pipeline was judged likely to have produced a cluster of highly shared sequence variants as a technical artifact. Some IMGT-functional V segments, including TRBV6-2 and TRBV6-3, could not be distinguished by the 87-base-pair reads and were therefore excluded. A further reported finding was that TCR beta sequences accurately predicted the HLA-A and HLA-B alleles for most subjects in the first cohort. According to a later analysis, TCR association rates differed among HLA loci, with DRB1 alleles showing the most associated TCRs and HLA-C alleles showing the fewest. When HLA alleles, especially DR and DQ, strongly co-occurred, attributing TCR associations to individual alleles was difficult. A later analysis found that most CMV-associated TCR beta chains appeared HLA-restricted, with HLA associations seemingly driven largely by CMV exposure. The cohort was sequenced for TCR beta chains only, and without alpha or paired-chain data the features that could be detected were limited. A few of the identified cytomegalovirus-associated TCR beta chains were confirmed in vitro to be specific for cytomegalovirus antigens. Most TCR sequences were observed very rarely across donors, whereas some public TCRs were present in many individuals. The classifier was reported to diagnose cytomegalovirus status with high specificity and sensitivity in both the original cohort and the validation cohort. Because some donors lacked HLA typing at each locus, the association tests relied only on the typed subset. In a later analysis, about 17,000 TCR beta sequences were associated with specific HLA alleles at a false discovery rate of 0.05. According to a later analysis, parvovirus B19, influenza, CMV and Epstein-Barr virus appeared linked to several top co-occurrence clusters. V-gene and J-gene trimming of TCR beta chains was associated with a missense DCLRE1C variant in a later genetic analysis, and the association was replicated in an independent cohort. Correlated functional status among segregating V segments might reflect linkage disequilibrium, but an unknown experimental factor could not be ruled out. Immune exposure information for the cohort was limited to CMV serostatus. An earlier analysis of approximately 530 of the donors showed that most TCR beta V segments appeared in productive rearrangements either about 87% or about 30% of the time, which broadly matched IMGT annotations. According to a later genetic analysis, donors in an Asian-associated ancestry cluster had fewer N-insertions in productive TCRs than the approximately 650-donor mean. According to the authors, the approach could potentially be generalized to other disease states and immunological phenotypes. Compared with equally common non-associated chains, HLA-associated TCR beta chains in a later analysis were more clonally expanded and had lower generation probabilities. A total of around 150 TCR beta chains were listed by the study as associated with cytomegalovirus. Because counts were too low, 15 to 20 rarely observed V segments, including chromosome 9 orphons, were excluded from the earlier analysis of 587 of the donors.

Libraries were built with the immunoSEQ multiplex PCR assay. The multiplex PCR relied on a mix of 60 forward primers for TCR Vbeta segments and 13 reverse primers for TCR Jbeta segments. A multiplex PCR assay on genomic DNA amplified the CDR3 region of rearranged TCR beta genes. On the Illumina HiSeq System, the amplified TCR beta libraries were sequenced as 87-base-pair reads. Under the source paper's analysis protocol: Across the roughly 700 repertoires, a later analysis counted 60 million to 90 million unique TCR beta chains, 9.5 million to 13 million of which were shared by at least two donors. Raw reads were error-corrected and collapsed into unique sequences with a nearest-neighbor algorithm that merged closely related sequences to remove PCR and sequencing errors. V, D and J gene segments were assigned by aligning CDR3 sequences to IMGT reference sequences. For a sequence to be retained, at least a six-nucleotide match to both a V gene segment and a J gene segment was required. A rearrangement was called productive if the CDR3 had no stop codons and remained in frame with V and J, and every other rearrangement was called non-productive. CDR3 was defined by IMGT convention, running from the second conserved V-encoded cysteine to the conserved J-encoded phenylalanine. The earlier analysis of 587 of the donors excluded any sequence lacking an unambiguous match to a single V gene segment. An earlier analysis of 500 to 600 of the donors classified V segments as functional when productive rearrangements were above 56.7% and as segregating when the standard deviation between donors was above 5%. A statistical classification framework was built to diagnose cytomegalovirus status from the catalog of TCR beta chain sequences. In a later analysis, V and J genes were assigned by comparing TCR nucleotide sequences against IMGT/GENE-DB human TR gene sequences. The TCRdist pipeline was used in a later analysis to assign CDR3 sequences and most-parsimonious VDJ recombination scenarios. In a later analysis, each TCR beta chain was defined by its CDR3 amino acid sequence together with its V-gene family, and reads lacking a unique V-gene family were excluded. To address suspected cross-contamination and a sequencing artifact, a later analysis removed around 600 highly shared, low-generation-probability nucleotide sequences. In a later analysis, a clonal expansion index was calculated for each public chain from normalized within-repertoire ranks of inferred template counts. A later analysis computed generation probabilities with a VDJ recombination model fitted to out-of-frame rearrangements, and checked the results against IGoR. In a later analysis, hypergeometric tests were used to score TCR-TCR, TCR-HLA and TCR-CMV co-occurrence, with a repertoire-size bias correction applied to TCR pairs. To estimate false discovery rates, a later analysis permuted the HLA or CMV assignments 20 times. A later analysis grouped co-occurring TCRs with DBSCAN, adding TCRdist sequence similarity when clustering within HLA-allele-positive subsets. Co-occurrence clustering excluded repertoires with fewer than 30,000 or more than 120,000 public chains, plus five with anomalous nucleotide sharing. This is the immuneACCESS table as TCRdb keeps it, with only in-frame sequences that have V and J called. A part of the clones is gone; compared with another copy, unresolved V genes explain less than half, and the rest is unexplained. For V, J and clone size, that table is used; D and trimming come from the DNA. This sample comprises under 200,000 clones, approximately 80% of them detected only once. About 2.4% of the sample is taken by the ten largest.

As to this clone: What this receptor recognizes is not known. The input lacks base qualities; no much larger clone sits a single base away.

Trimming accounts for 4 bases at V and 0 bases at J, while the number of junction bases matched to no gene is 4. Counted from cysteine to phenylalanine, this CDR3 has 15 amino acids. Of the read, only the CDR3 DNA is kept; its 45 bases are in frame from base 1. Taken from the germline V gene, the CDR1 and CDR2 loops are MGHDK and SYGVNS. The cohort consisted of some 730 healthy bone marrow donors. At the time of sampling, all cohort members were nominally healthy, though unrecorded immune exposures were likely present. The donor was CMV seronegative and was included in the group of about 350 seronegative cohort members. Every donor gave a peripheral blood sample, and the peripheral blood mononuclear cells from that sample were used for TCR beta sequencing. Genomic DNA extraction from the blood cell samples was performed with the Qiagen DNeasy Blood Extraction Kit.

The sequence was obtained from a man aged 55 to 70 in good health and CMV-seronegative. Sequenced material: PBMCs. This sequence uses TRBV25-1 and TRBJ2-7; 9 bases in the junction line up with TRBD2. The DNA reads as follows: TGTGCCAGCAGTGCCTCTAGCGGGGTCTCCTACGAGCAGTACTTC. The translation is CASSASSGVSYEQYF.